This T cell receptor beta chain emerged from a study of cytomegalovirus exposure and HLA in healthy donors. Study details: From HLA-typed donors, an early data release held 70 million to 100 million unique TCRs. Whole-study findings and limits: It emerged from a later analysis that several of the most significant clusters appeared to be linked to common viral pathogens.

The germline V gene encodes CDR1 SGHTA and CDR2 FQGNSA. The CDR3 length is 14 residues. Trimming took off 2 bases at V and 11 bases at J, with 13 bases between the two ends. Comment on this clone: Its specificity is unknown.

In the PCR, 60 Vbeta and 13 Jbeta primers were used. Assay used: immunoSEQ multiplex PCR; TCRdb lists only in-frame clones, some missing. The data include tens of thousands of clones; the top ten clones carry 0.5% to 0.65%. This sequence was found in a man in his fifties in good health and CMV-seronegative. The material sequenced was PBMCs. The V gene is TRBV7-2, the J gene TRBJ1-6; possible D gene TRBD1, 5 bases. CDR3 nucleotides: TGTGCCAGCAGCTTACCGGTGGGGCTCGCACCCCTCCACTTT. This codes for CASSLPVGLAPLHF.